This T cell receptor beta chain originates from a study of tumor-infiltrating lymphocytes in primary liver carcinoma (dated by TCRdb to between 2016 and 2019). Study-level background: Of the five patients, three men and two women aged 30 to 69 years, four had hepatocellular carcinoma and one had combined HCC and intrahepatic cholangiocarcinoma. A total of roughly 35 specimens from 5 patients underwent TCRbeta repertoire sequencing, comprising 25 or so tumor regions, 5 adjacent noncancerous liver tissues and 5 peripheral blood samples. Repertoires from technical replicates were highly reproducible, with mean shared-clone rates about 0.9 and correlation coefficients above 0.95. Tumors of the five patients were stage T1-T3 N0M0 with maximum diameters of 4.2 to 10 cm. Samples yielded roughly 3.5 to 7.13 million productive TCRbeta reads; read depth did not differ significantly between tissue types. The study combined TCRbeta repertoire sequencing, expression microarrays and whole-exome sequencing across five regions of each liver tumor, with adjacent normal tissue and blood.

Overall study outcomes, separate from this receptor: The top 250 clones made up a significantly larger repertoire fraction in tumors than in blood (p = 0.039). Pairs of tumor regions showed greater repertoire overlap (mean roughly 35%) than tumor-adjacent pairs (17%) or tumor-blood pairs (approximately 14%), which is consistent with antigen-driven expansion. The study included only five patients, and the authors note findings should be validated in a larger study. Comparison of CD4+ and CD8+ T cell repertoires was precluded by the use of bulk unsorted samples. Because only the TCR beta chain was sequenced and unpaired alpha chains were not captured, true repertoire diversity is likely underestimated.

CDR1 is given as SGHAT and CDR2 as FQDESV, both from the germline V gene (reference sequence). The CDR3 runs 15 residues from the cysteine to the phenylalanine. Just the 45-base CDR3 DNA is kept, in frame starting at base 1. Trimming removed 4 bases from V and 0 bases from J, leaving 13 bases between the germline ends. Starting from about 500 ng total RNA, TCRbeta-specific cDNA was produced by reverse transcription with a constant-region primer and ProtoScript II reverse transcriptase. Construction of the TCRbeta libraries relied on three nested rounds of multiplex PCR, following a slightly modified ARM-PCR procedure. Multiplex TRBV1-TRBV30 forward primers and a Cbeta reverse primer were used in the first two PCR rounds, each of which was run for around 9 cycles. Sample barcodes and Illumina adapters were attached in a final 25-cycle PCR using Deep VentR polymerase. Amplicons of 200-500 bp were gel-purified with a QIAquick gel extraction kit before sequencing. TCRbeta amplicons were sequenced on an Illumina HiSeq 2500 with 250-bp paired-end reads. From the authors' description of their analysis: Reads were quality-trimmed with Trimmomatic v0.33, and paired reads were merged with FLASH v1.2.11 to recover full CDR3 sequences. MiGEC v1.2.1b assigned V, D and J germline segments to the rearranged TCRbeta sequences. Clonotype statistics and Shannon-Wiener diversity indices were computed with VDJtools v1.0.0. Except for diversity analysis, only each sample's 250 most abundant clonotypes were used in subsequent analyses to reduce sampling bias. The raw public reads went through TCRdb reprocessing: fastp at Q25, MiXCR clone calling, in-frame beta chains kept. Each CDR3 protein appears once, grouped with its most common genes and DNA. The V and J calls follow TCRdb's processing rather than the paper's. Counted in this sample were more than 100,000 distinct CDR3 sequences; under 70% of them appeared once. Roughly 7.3% of the sample rests with the top ten.

This clonotype appeared a few times. Its recognized antigen is unknown. Base qualities are not recorded, but no much larger clone differs from it by a single base. Total RNA and DNA were co-extracted from about 20-30 mg of bulk tissue with the AllPrep DNA/RNA mini kit, without cell sorting. Between late 2015 and 2016, several patients in China with histopathologically diagnosed primary liver carcinoma had surgical resection. At the time of sampling, the patients were treatment-naive and had chronic HBV infection. Each fresh piece of tumor and adjacent tissue was cut in two, with one half stored in RNAlater at -80 degrees C and the other half sent for histology.

Here the chain combines TRBV11-1 and TRBJ2-7; matching of 6 bases hints at TRBD2 as the D gene. The sequence came from a woman in her sixties or seventies with primary liver carcinoma and hepatitis B virus infection. Sequencing input: tumor-adjacent normal liver tissue. The nucleotide sequence is given as TGTGCCAGCAGCTCATCCCGGGACTCCTCCTACGAGCAGTACTTC. This gives the protein CASSSSRDSSYEQYF.